This T cell receptor (beta chain) was identified in a study of shared clonotypes between healthy human individuals (dated by TCRdb to about 2020). Looking at the study overall: The cohort included three men and a couple of women between 18 and 49 years of age. To increase sequencing depth and limit assay-specific biases, different laboratories used diverse techniques to prepare libraries and sequence TCR repertoires. Blood TCR repertoires of about five healthy adults were deeply sequenced to estimate repertoire size and the extent of clonotype sharing between individuals. For each donor, CD4 naive and CD4 memory were each given three plates, CD8 naive was given two plates, and CD8 memory was given one plate. Between about 0.8 and 9.5 billion PBMCs per donor were obtained by leukapheresis. The full study reports these points: Clonotypes shared by all four sorted-subset donors showed higher generation probabilities than non-shared clonotypes. The small number of donors limited the genetic and exposure-history diversity represented. Even with the large sequencing depth, rarefaction of the sorted-subset datasets indicated that sequencing was incomplete. Larger estimated clonotype richness was generally found for naive subsets than for memory subsets. When a handful of donors were compared, the shared fraction of clonotypes was 5% to 6.5% for naive CD4, 3.5% for naive CD8, 2.3% for memory CD4, and about 0.36% for memory CD8. Based on pairwise subsampling, the degree of clonotype sharing among donors was expected to be affected by sequencing depth. Sampling was restricted to blood, and TCR repertoires in tissues likely differ from the TCR repertoires found in blood.

A word on this clone: Its cognate antigen has yet to be identified. Base-call qualities are not available, and no considerably larger clone is one nucleotide away.

CD8 naive samples were obtained by positive selection for CCR7 among CD45RO-negative cells, yielding a CD45RA+CCR7+ population from which TemRA cells were excluded. Healthy HIV-negative adults with no recently reported acute infections or vaccinations were included as donors. Only Caucasian adults living in Nashville, Tennessee, USA were represented among the donors. After blood collection by leukapheresis, PBMCs were isolated using Ficoll-Histopaque density gradient centrifugation and then cryopreserved in the vapor phase of liquid nitrogen. Purity and quantity of every magnetically sorted T cell population were checked by analytical flow cytometry. Each sorted fraction had its genomic DNA isolated and then quantified by UV absorbance on a Nanodrop 2000c. V lost 6 bases and J lost 5 bases, and the count of bases not matched to a germline gene is 9. For CDR1 and CDR2, the germline V gene lists MDHEN and SYDVKM. There are 14 amino acids in the CDR3, from cysteine to phenylalanine inclusive. The DNA shown is the 42-base CDR3, in frame from base 1.

Using the deep immunoSEQ assay, multiplex PCR amplified TCR CDR3 regions from genomic DNA. For each cell subset, the extracted genomic DNA was distributed evenly across all wells of several immunoSEQ 96-well plates, and each plate served as one replicate. For sorted subsets, 200 to 250 ng genomic DNA, equal to tens of thousands of T cell genomes, was loaded into each replicate PCR. Purified libraries were quantified with a Qubit 3.0 fluorometer, sized on a Bioanalyzer 2100, and re-quantified with the KAPA Library Quantification kit. Each immunoSEQ 96-well plate was sequenced on its own single-read 150-cycle Illumina NextSeq 550 flow cell. In the original analysis: Because the immunoSEQ output held only junctional sequences and lacked quality scores, the filtering could not match the filtering applied to full-length reads. Sequences were annotated with PyIR, a Python wrapper for IgBLAST v1.9, and V/J genes and CDR3 were assigned using IMGT germline references. Reads with weak V/J assignments (E-value above 1e-6), missing CDR3, stop codons, out-of-frame junctions, or ambiguous translated residues were removed. V3J clonotypes were defined by identical inferred V gene, J gene, and CDR3 amino acid sequence. The percentage overlap between two repertoires was calculated by dividing the number of shared unique clonotypes by the size of the smaller repertoire. RTK rarefaction, the Chao1 estimator, and Recon v2.1 estimates of unobserved clonotypes were used to assess repertoire richness. Generation probabilities were computed with OLGA for all TCRbeta clonotypes obtained by the gDNA method from several donors. The clones in this table, taken by TCRdb from immuneACCESS, are in-frame only. Not every clone is retained; where verified, under half of the shortfall comes from an unresolved V gene, and the cause of the rest is unknown. The DNA was the basis for D and trimming; V, J and clone size are from that table. Recorded for this sample are about 800,000 clones; 96% of them occurred a single time. Together, the top ten hold around 0.25% of the sample.

Sequenced input: naive CD8+ T cells sorted from blood. The intended sense of this specimen's cell subset or site label: CD45RA+CCR7+. This receptor was obtained from a man aged 25 to 45 in good health. The chain was built from TRBV28 and TRBJ2-7; 8 junctional bases match TRBD1. CDR3 region: CASSFDRGINEQYF. The base sequence is TGTGCCAGCAGCTTCGACAGGGGTATCAACGAGCAGTACTTC.